These T cell receptor beta chains were read from a single sample in a study of T cell repertoires in cytomegalovirus infection. TCRdb called the reads again in MiXCR, with one record for every CDR3 protein. Seen here are about 490,000 distinct CDR3 sequences, about a quarter observed once, and the top ten hold approximately 13%. Material for sequencing was PBMCs. These receptors all stem from a human donor in good health (CMV status not recorded). Some clones in this sample may be carry-over from other donors' samples. The CDR3 runs from the conserved cysteine through the conserved F or W. The order of the fields is J gene, clone size, V gene, D gene, CDR3 protein, CDR3 DNA. D genes are given only for firm matches. Size is omitted from some rows. Given values are once, few, many or a class for expanded clones.

TRBJ2-2	few	TRBV29-1	-	CSVAAGSAGTGELFF	TGCAGCGTTGCGGCGGGGTCCGCGGGCACCGGGGAGCTGTTTTTT
TRBJ2-5	many	TRBV7-8	-	CASSLLQAEETQYF	TGTGCCAGCAGCTTATTACAGGCCGAAGAGACCCAGTACTTC
TRBJ2-7	many	TRBV28	TRBD1	CASSVPGTGDVEQYF	TGTGCCAGCAGTGTTCCGGGGACAGGGGACGTCGAGCAGTACTTC
TRBJ2-3	-	TRBV29-1	TRBD1	CSVRPGQGSDTQYF	TGCAGCGTTCGACCGGGACAGGGGTCAGATACGCAGTATTTT
TRBJ2-1	many	TRBV12-3/TRBV12-4	-	CASRMTPPMDNEQFF	TGTGCCAGCAGGATGACCCCCCCGATGGATAATGAGCAGTTCTTC
TRBJ2-3	-	TRBV18	-	CASSRTSHPSDTQYF	TGTGCCAGCTCACGAACCTCGCACCCTTCAGATACGCAGTATTTT
TRBJ2-1	-	TRBV7-9	-	CASSLTNSYNEQFF	TGTGCCAGCAGCTTAACTAACTCCTACAATGAGCAGTTCTTC
TRBJ1-1	many	TRBV7-2	-	CASSVQGRTEAFF	TGTGCCAGCAGCGTACAGGGTCGAACTGAAGCTTTCTTT
TRBJ2-7	few	TRBV7-2	-	CASSRIKDEQYF	TGTGCCAGCAGCCGTATAAAAGACGAGCAGTACTTC
TRBJ2-1	-	TRBV9	-	CASSVATSNEQFF	TGTGCCAGCAGCGTAGCTACAAGCAATGAGCAGTTCTTC
TRBJ2-1	few	TRBV12-3/TRBV12-4	-	CASSLGRVSYNEQFF	TGTGCCAGCAGTTTAGGAAGGGTCTCCTACAATGAGCAGTTCTTC
TRBJ1-5	few	TRBV12-3/TRBV12-4	-	CASSLQEENQPQHF	TGTGCCAGCAGCCTCCAGGAGGAGAATCAGCCCCAGCATTTT